Below, 19 T cell receptor beta chains from the same sample are listed, as sequenced in a study of blood T cell repertoires in COVID-19 (dated by TCRdb to 2018 to 2020). Libraries came from the immunoSEQ multiplex PCR assay. TCRdb stores this immuneACCESS table with in-frame sequences only. Part of the clones is absent; in the studies checked, under half of the shortfall reflects unresolved V genes, and no reason is known for the rest. This sample lists roughly 220,000 clones; approximately 90% were detected once. The top ten hold roughly 2.6% of the sample. Sequencing input: PBMCs or T cells enriched from blood (not recorded which). Source of these receptors: a woman aged 25 to 39 who had recovered from COVID-19.

The chain employs TRBV10-3 and TRBJ2-7; perhaps TRBD1 as D (6 bases). This CDR3 region has 17 residues. Trimming pared 11 bases from V and 3 bases from J, leaving 29 bases between. Germline V gene lookup returns CDR1 ENHRY and CDR2 SYGVKD. CDR3: CAVREEESGHSHYEQYF. The CDR3 region has the DNA TGTGCCGTCCGAGAAGAAGAATCGGGACATTCACACTACGAGCAGTACTTC.

The genes are TRBV27 and TRBJ1-2; possible D gene TRBD1, 6 bases. V lost 3 bases to trimming and J lost 6 bases, with 14 bases between them. This CDR3 region has 14 residues. Germline-derived CDR1 and CDR2 are MNHEY and SMNVEV (reference sequence). The CDR3 DNA reads TGTGCCAGCAGTTTCAACAGGGAGTGGGATGGCTACACCTTC. Its translation: CASSFNREWDGYTF.

CDR3 protein: CASSFRGWVWEQYF. DNA for the CDR3: TGTGCCAGCAGCTTCCGGGGGTGGGTGTGGGAGCAGTACTTC. V usage is TRBV5-5 and J usage is TRBJ2-7; weak D call: TRBD2 (6 bases). This CDR3 is built from 14 residues. Trimming left V 2 bases short and J 7 bases short, with 16 bases between. Per the germline V gene, CDR1 is SGHKS and CDR2 is YYEKEE (reference sequence).

V usage is TRBV7-8 and J usage is TRBJ2-7; possible D gene TRBD1, 5 bases. V lost 2 bases and J 0 bases, leaving 14 bases between the germline ends. Germline values: CDR1 SGHVS, CDR2 FQNEAQ. The CDR3 extends over 16 amino acids. CDR3 DNA sequence: TGTGCCAGCAGCTTATTCGTCAGGGTGAGCTCCTACGAGCAGTACTTC. It yields the protein CASSLFVRVSSYEQYF. The full variable domain, its missing parts supplied by reference TRBV7-8 and TRBJ2-7, is GAGVSQSPRYKVAKRGQDVALRCDPISGHVSLFWYQQALGQGPEFLTYFQNEAQLDKSGLPSDRFFAERPEGSVSTLKIQRTQQEDSAVYLCASSLFVRVSSYEQYFGPGTRLTVT.

This clone appeared once. The chain uses TRBV9 and TRBJ2-7; perhaps TRBD1 as D (6 bases). The CDR3 covers 14 residues. V was shortened by 0 bases and J by 4 bases, with 11 bases between the two germline ends. Per the germline V gene, CDR1 is SGDLS and CDR2 is YYNGEE. This CDR3 is CASSVGYRAYEQYF. The CDR3 nucleotides read TGTGCCAGCAGCGTAGGGTACAGGGCATACGAGCAGTACTTC.

The chain joins TRBV4-1 to TRBJ2-5; 8 nucleotides agree with TRBD1. This CDR3 region has 17 residues. The J segment lost 4 bases and the V segment lost 1 base, leaving 11 bases of the junction unmatched. Germline values: CDR1 MGHRA, CDR2 YSYEKL. CDR3: CASSQVMVTGGRETQYF. The CDR3 DNA reads as TGCGCCAGCAGCCAAGTCATGGTCACAGGGGGACGAGAGACCCAGTACTTC.

This clone has a single count. CDR3: CASSGEQGSNQPQHF. DNA of the CDR3: TGTGCCAGTAGTGGTGAACAGGGTTCCAATCAGCCCCAGCATTTT. This chain uses TRBV19 with TRBJ1-5; D may be TRBD1 (6 bases). CDR3 length equals 15 residues. Germline CDR1 is LNHDA and CDR2 is SQIVND (reference sequence). Trimming pared 5 bases from V and 3 bases from J, leaving 14 bases between.

This clone was detected only a few times. The chain carries TRBV25-1 and TRBJ2-1, with 9 bases identical to TRBD1. V lost 2 bases, J lost 2 bases, and 7 bases stayed unmatched. CDR1 and CDR2 from the germline V gene are MGHDK and SYGVNS. This CDR3 is built from 17 residues. CDR3 sequence: CASSEMGTGFTYNEQFF. DNA for the CDR3: TGTGCCAGCAGTGAAATGGGGACAGGGTTCACCTACAATGAGCAGTTCTTC.

The chain carries TRBV4-1 and TRBJ2-7, with 9 bases matching TRBD1. Germline lookup yields CDR1 MGHRA and CDR2 YSYEKL. This CDR3 spans 14 amino acids. V dropped 3 bases and J dropped 1; count of bases not matched to a gene: 1. As DNA, the CDR3 is TGCGCCAGCAGCCACGGGACAGGGTCCTACGAGCAGTACTTC. The encoded protein is CASSHGTGSYEQYF.

The V gene is TRBV5-1, the J gene TRBJ1-3, with no clear D. Trimming removed 0 bases at V and 0 bases at J, with 10 bases between. Per germline, CDR1 SGHRS and CDR2 YFSETQ. CDR3 size: 16 residues. As DNA, the CDR3 is TGCGCCAGCAGCTTGGAGAGCCTGAGCTCTGGAAACACCATATATTTT. It translates to CASSLESLSSGNTIYF.

The chain links TRBV11-2 to TRBJ2-2, with TRBD1 matching 7 bases. This CDR3 comprises 14 residues. The V segment lost 3 bases and the J segment 6 bases; nucleotides outside the gene matches: 4. Germline-derived CDR1 and CDR2 are SGHAT and FQNNGV. DNA of the CDR3: TGTGCCAGCAGCTTGAACAGGGGACCCGGGGAGCTGTTTTTT. This translates into CASSLNRGPGELFF. Using reference TRBV11-2 and TRBJ2-2 for the parts outside the CDR3, the full variable domain is EAGVAQSPRYKIIEKRQSVAFWCNPISGHATLYWYQQILGQGPKLLIQFQNNGVVDDSQLPKDRFSAERLKGVDSTLKIQPAKLEDSAVYLCASSLNRGPGELFFGEGSRLTVL.

V and J are TRBV3-1 (or the pseudogene TRBV3-2) and TRBJ1-2; D is undetermined. The V gene lost 2 bases and the J gene lost 8 bases, with 15 bases spanning the gap. Germline assignment: CDR1 LGHDT and CDR2 YNNKEL (reference sequence). The CDR3 consists of 14 residues. CDR3 protein: CASSQHYGEGGYTF. CDR3 sequence (DNA): TGTGCCAGCAGCCAACATTATGGGGAGGGCGGCTACACCTTC.

V gene TRBV7-8 combines with J gene TRBJ2-5, with a tentative D call TRBD2 (7 bases). The CDR3 sequence is 15 residues long. The ends were cut back, 1 base at V and 5 bases at J, with 14 bases in the middle. CDR1 is SGHVS, CDR2 FQNEAQ, per germline. The CDR3 region is CASSLVGGRGETQYF. The CDR3 DNA is TGTGCCAGCAGCTTAGTCGGGGGGCGCGGGGAGACCCAGTACTTC.

The chain links TRBV12-3 or TRBV12-4 to TRBJ2-4, with 7 bases that match TRBD1. The CDR3 is 13 amino acids. V lost 7 bases to trimming and J lost 6 bases; unmatched junction nucleotides: 6. The CDR3 loop is CASTRQGGNIQYF. CDR3 DNA: TGTGCCAGCACGAGACAGGGCGGAAACATTCAGTACTTC.

The chain couples TRBV7-3 to TRBJ2-7, with D hard to call. With 5 bases removed from V and 2 bases from J, the gap between germline ends came to 10 bases. CDR1 and CDR2 from the germline V gene are SGHTA and FQGTGA. This CDR3 has 13 amino acids. In nucleotides, the CDR3 is TGTGCCAGCAGCCTTACTCCAACCTACGAGCAGTACTTC. Amino acid sequence: CASSLTPTYEQYF.

This chain uses TRBV6-2 or TRBV6-3 with TRBJ2-7, with 10 nucleotides matching TRBD1. The length of the CDR3 is 18 residues. With V trimmed by 0 bases and J by 5 bases, 13 bases remained unmatched. CDR1 is MNHEY and CDR2 is SVGEGT in the germline V gene. For the CDR3, the DNA is TGTGCCAGCAGTTACTCGATATACGACAGGGGGCTCCCCCACGAGCAGTACTTC. Encoded protein: CASSYSIYDRGLPHEQYF.

This clone has just a few counts. The V and J genes are TRBV2 and TRBJ1-2, with D possibly TRBD1 on 5 matching bases. V dropped 7 bases and J dropped 6 bases, with 12 bases sitting between them. Per the germline V gene, CDR1 is SNHLY and CDR2 is FYNNEI. The CDR3 contains 12 residues. The CDR3 coding sequence is TGTGCCAGCAACGGAGGGGAAAATGGCTACACCTTC. Its translation: CASNGGENGYTF.

The chain links TRBV7-2 to TRBJ1-1; D call uncertain. Trimming removed 1 base at V and 6 bases at J, with 9 bases between. The CDR3 is 13 amino acids. In germline, CDR1 is SGHTA, CDR2 FQGNSA. CDR3 in DNA: TGTGCCAGCAGCTTAGTTCAGCGTCCTGAAGCTTTCTTT. Translation gives CASSLVQRPEAFF.

Here the CDR3 reads CASSLGRLASAKNIQYF. CDR3 DNA sequence: TGTGCCAGCAGCTTAGGTAGACTCGCATCAGCCAAAAACATTCAGTACTTC. This chain connects TRBV13 to TRBJ2-4; D unclear. The CDR3 extends over 17 amino acids. Germline V lookup: CDR1 PRHDT, CDR2 FYEKMQ (reference sequence). Between the trimmed V and J ends, which lost 0 bases and 0 bases, there was a span of 12 bases.